The 15 T cell receptor beta chains presented below share a single source sample, sequenced in a study of tumor-infiltrating lymphocytes in localized non-small cell lung cancer. Only in-frame clones appear in the TCRdb table, and some are missing; sequencing was by immunoSEQ multiplex PCR. The sample consists of 13,000 to 15,000 clones, around 68% of them appearing once. Sequencing used uninvolved lung tissue not adjacent to the tumor. The receptors were gathered from a human donor with non-small cell lung cancer.

This clone has only a few counts. The chain carries TRBV5-4 and TRBJ2-5; D is ambiguous. The V and J ends lost 0 bases and 1 base respectively, with 7 bases between them. The CDR3 length is 14 residues. The germline V gene has CDR1 SGHNT and CDR2 YYREEE (reference sequence). The CDR3 coding sequence is TGTGCCAGCAGCTTGGGACGGCCCCAAGAGACCCAGTACTTC. This gives the protein CASSLGRPQETQYF.

The chain has TRBV4-3 and TRBJ2-2, with D hard to call. Trimming left V 0 bases short and J 5 bases short, with 13 bases between. CDR3 length equals 16 residues. Germline values: CDR1 LGHNA, CDR2 YSLEER. The CDR3 region is CASSQDPASRTGELFF. DNA of the CDR3: TGCGCCAGCAGCCAAGACCCAGCTAGTAGGACCGGGGAGCTGTTTTTT.

Only a few counts were recorded for this clone. The chain recombines TRBV7-8 with TRBJ2-7; 9 bases are shared with TRBD2. CDR1 is SGHVS, CDR2 FQNEAQ, per germline. The trim removed 1 base at V and 0 bases at J, leaving 1 base unmatched. This CDR3 spans 15 amino acids. CDR3 in amino acids: CASSLGTSASYEQYF. The DNA for the CDR3 is TGTGCCAGCAGCTTAGGGACTAGCGCCTCCTACGAGCAGTACTTC.

The chain joins TRBV30 to TRBJ2-3; 8 bases match TRBD2. The CDR3 spans 12 residues. The J segment lost 14 bases and the V segment lost 0 bases, leaving 7 bases of the junction unmatched. Germline CDR1 and CDR2: GTSNPN and SVGIG (reference sequence). CDR3 residues: CAWSVGGTSSYF. CDR3 coding DNA: TGTGCCTGGAGTGTAGGCGGGACTAGTTCGTATTTT. The variable domain in full, with the rest retrieved from reference TRBV30 and TRBJ2-3, is SQTIHQWPATLVQPVGSPLSLECTVEGTSNPNLYWYRQAAGRGLQLLFYSVGIGQISSEVPQNLSASRPQDRQFILSSKKLLLSDSGFYLCAWSVGGTSSYFGPGTRLTVL.

The chain combines TRBV25-1 with TRBJ1-6; D call uncertain. CDR1 MGHDK and CDR2 SYGVNS come from the germline V gene. CDR3 length: 14 residues. V gave up 2 bases and J gave up 7 bases, with 9 bases separating them. For the CDR3, the DNA is TGTGCCAGCAGTGAACGGTGGCAAAATTCACCCCTCCACTTT. It specifies CASSERWQNSPLHF.

The gene calls are TRBV7-2 and TRBJ2-1; 13 bases agree with TRBD2. Trimming took 5 bases from V and 8 from J; bases not matched to a gene: 12. This CDR3 has 17 amino acids. Per germline, CDR1 SGHTA and CDR2 FQGNSA. CDR3 DNA sequence: TGTGCCAGCAGCCCCCGGCGACTAGCGGGAGGTTTGGATGAGCAGTTCTTC. Protein: CASSPRRLAGGLDEQFF. Filled out from reference TRBV7-2 and TRBJ2-1, the complete variable domain reads GAGVSQSPSNKVTEKGKDVELRCDPISGHTALYWYRQSLGQGLEFLIYFQGNSAPDKSGLPSDRFSAERTGGSVSTLTIQRTQQEDSAVYLCASSPRRLAGGLDEQFFGPGTRLTVL.

CDR3 DNA: TGTGCCAGCAGCCCGGGACCGCGCCTGGTAGCTTTCTTT. Translated, it gives CASSPGPRLVAFF. This chain connects TRBV7-8 to TRBJ1-1; possible D gene TRBD1, 5 bases. In germline, CDR1 is SGHVS, CDR2 FQNEAQ. The CDR3 spans 13 residues. V lost 5 bases and J lost 10, with 17 bases in between. Based on the CDR3 plus reference TRBV7-8 and TRBJ1-1, the full variable domain is GAGVSQSPRYKVAKRGQDVALRCDPISGHVSLFWYQQALGQGPEFLTYFQNEAQLDKSGLPSDRFFAERPEGSVSTLKIQRTQQEDSAVYLCASSPGPRLVAFFGQGTRLTVV.

The rearrangement joins TRBV25-1 to TRBJ1-1; D is unresolved. The germline CDR1 and CDR2 sequences are MGHDK and SYGVNS. CDR3 size: 17 residues. Trimming removed 2 bases from V and 3 bases from J, with 19 bases in between. The CDR3 nucleotides read TGTGCCAGCAGTGAAGTAACAGTGCACGGGCGGCACACTGAAGCTTTCTTT. Translated: CASSEVTVHGRHTEAFF.

The CDR3 DNA is TGTGCCAGTAGTATTATGCGCGGGACGGGGTATGGCTACACCTTC. Translation: CASSIMRGTGYGYTF. The gene calls are TRBV19 and TRBJ1-2; perhaps TRBD1 as D (5 bases). Per the germline V gene, CDR1 is LNHDA and CDR2 is SQIVND (reference sequence). This CDR3 is 15 amino acids long. V lost 3 bases to trimming and J lost 5 bases, with 16 bases between them.

This clone was recorded once. CDR3 amino acids: CASSFQVSQANYGYTF. The CDR3 nucleotides read TGTGCCAGCAGCTTTCAGGTCAGCCAAGCTAACTATGGCTACACCTTC. The chain carries TRBV7-2 and TRBJ1-2; D uncertain. Per the germline V gene, CDR1 is SGHTA and CDR2 is FQGNSA. Trimming pared 3 bases from V and 0 bases from J, leaving 14 bases between. The CDR3 is 16 residues long. Complete variable domain (other parts from reference TRBV7-2 and TRBJ1-2): GAGVSQSPSNKVTEKGKDVELRCDPISGHTALYWYRQSLGQGLEFLIYFQGNSAPDKSGLPSDRFSAERTGGSVSTLTIQRTQQEDSAVYLCASSFQVSQANYGYTFGSGTRLTVV.

This clone was recorded a few times. V usage is TRBV19 and J usage is TRBJ2-4, with a tentative D call TRBD1 (6 bases). The germline V gene has CDR1 LNHDA and CDR2 SQIVND (reference sequence). This CDR3 has 12 residues. The germline V and J ends were trimmed by 1 base and 9 bases, with 7 bases remaining between them. CDR3 nucleotide sequence: TGTGCCAGTAGTATAGGGACAGTCATTCAGTACTTC. It specifies CASSIGTVIQYF.

V usage is TRBV15 and J usage is TRBJ1-4; D is undetermined. The CDR3 totals 13 residues. V was trimmed by 0 bases and J by 8 bases, leaving 7 bases between them. Per germline, CDR1 LNHNV and CDR2 YYDKDF (reference sequence). The CDR3 coding sequence is TGTGCCACCAGCAGAGATGAGTACGAAAAACTGTTTTTT. Encoded protein: CATSRDEYEKLFF.

The rearrangement uses TRBV19 and TRBJ2-1, with 12 bases lining up with TRBD2. Per the germline V gene, CDR1 is LNHDA and CDR2 is SQIVND (reference sequence). CDR3 length: 15 amino acids. J was trimmed by 3 bases and V by 5 bases; bases with no gene match: 2. The CDR3 bases are TGTGCCAGTAGTCCTAGCGGGAGGGACTACAATGAGCAGTTCTTC. Protein sequence: CASSPSGRDYNEQFF.

This clone was counted between two and nine times. J is TRBJ2-2 and V is TRBV2; no clear D. V shed 4 bases and J shed 5 bases, with 8 bases lying between them. The CDR3 totals 13 residues. Germline lookup yields CDR1 SNHLY and CDR2 FYNNEI. CDR3 coding DNA: TGTGCCAGCAGTGTTTACCAGACCGGGGAGCTGTTTTTT. This sequence encodes CASSVYQTGELFF. Using reference TRBV2 and TRBJ2-2 for the parts outside the CDR3, the full variable domain is EPEVTQTPSHQVTQMGQEVILRCVPISNHLYFYWYRQILGQKVEFLVSFYNNEISEKSEIFDDQFSVERPDGSNFTLKIRSTKLEDSAMYFCASSVYQTGELFFGEGSRLTVL.

This rearrangement joins TRBV5-1 to TRBJ1-2; D might be TRBD1 (6 bases). CDR1 is SGHRS, CDR2 YFSETQ, per germline. Trimming left V 0 bases short and J 8 bases short, with 17 bases between. The CDR3 totals 15 residues. In DNA form, the CDR3 reads TGCGCCAGCAGCTTGGCCGGGGGCGGGACCCGGGGCTACACCTTC. This encodes CASSLAGGGTRGYTF.